A selection of T cell receptor beta chains follows, all from one sample in a study of cytomegalovirus exposure and HLA in healthy donors. Generated by immunoSEQ multiplex PCR, the TCRdb table keeps only in-frame clones and is missing some. This sample has about 200,000 clones; roughly 90% occur once, and the top ten carry approximately 1.1%. What was sequenced was PBMCs. The receptors stem from a boy aged 2 to 10 in good health and CMV-seronegative. The CDR3 runs from the conserved cysteine through the conserved F or W. The D gene is left open where the match is weak. The listing skips clone size in some rows; elsewhere it reads once, few, many or a size class.

V gene	clone size	J gene	D gene	CDR3 DNA	CDR3 protein
TRBV29-1	-	TRBJ2-7	-	TGCAGCGTTACGTTTCCGGGGAGGAGCGAGCAGTACTTC	CSVTFPGRSEQYF
TRBV6-1	-	TRBJ1-2	-	TGTGCCAGCAGTGAAGGGACGCAGGGCGGCTACACCTTC	CASSEGTQGGYTF
TRBV5-1	-	TRBJ1-6	-	TGCGCCAGCAGCCCGGACAGCAATAATTCACCCCTCCACTTT	CASSPDSNNSPLHF
TRBV19	-	TRBJ2-2	TRBD2	TGTGCCAGTAGTATAAGGACTAGACCCGGGGAGCTGTTTTTT	CASSIRTRPGELFF
TRBV7-9	-	TRBJ2-7	TRBD1	TGTTCCAGCAGCGCAAAAGGGGGCACCTACGAGCAGTACTTC	CSSSAKGGTYEQYF
TRBV7-8	-	TRBJ1-3	-	TGTGCCAGCAGCTTAGTGCCAGGGCTCGGAAACACCATATATTTT	CASSLVPGLGNTIYF
TRBV9	-	TRBJ2-1	-	TGTGCCAGCTCCCAGGGAGGTGAGCAGTTCTTC	CASSQGGEQFF
TRBV7-2	-	TRBJ1-6	TRBD1	TGTGCCAGCAACTCACAGGGGGCGAAGAATTCACCCCTCCACTTT	CASNSQGAKNSPLHF
TRBV4-1	few	TRBJ1-1	TRBD1	TGCGCCAGCAGCCTCACAGGGGATCGGACTGAAGCTTTCTTT	CASSLTGDRTEAFF
TRBV29-1	few	TRBJ2-1	TRBD1	TGCAGCTCCGGACAGGGGGTGTACAATGAGCAGTTCTTC	CSSGQGVYNEQFF
TRBV6-5	-	TRBJ2-7	TRBD2	TGTGCCAGCAGTTCCCCGGGGGGAGTGGGCGAGCAGTACTTC	CASSSPGGVGEQYF
TRBV29-1	-	TRBJ2-3	TRBD1	TGCAGCGGCCATCGGACAGGCCTGAACACAGATACGCAGTATTTT	CSGHRTGLNTDTQYF
TRBV5-1	-	TRBJ1-6	-	TGCGCCAGCAGCCCTACGATAGGGACTGGGAAGGATTCACCCCTCCACTTT	CASSPTIGTGKDSPLHF
TRBV20-1	-	TRBJ1-2	-	-	CSGLSDYGCTF
TRBV5-4	-	TRBJ2-1	-	TGTGCCAGCAGCTTGGCGAGGGTTCGGAGTGCGGGTGAGCAGTTCTTC	CASSLARVRSAGEQFF
TRBV6-6	few	TRBJ1-5	-	TGTGCCAGCAGTTACTCCCGACAGCCAATCAATCAGCCCCAGCATTTT	CASSYSRQPINQPQHF
TRBV27	-	TRBJ2-7	-	TGTGCCAGCAGTCCCCAGCAGGTGTCCTACGAGCAGTACTTC	CASSPQQVSYEQYF
TRBV28	-	TRBJ2-1	TRBD2	TGTGCCAGCAGCCGGCTAGCGGAGGTCAATGAGCAGTTCTTC	CASSRLAEVNEQFF
TRBV7-9	-	TRBJ1-1	-	TGTGCCAGCTCGGGGGGGACCCCTGAAGCTTTCTTT	CASSGGTPEAFF
TRBV7-9	-	TRBJ2-3	-	TGTGCCAGCAGCTTAAAACTGGGAGGTGCAGATACGCAGTATTTT	CASSLKLGGADTQYF
TRBV13	-	TRBJ2-3	-	TGTGCCAGCAGCCCGGGACAAGCTCCAGATACGCAGTATTTT	CASSPGQAPDTQYF
TRBV28	-	TRBJ1-5	TRBD1	TGTGCCAGCAGTTTAGGGGACAGCCGGAAGCATTTT	CASSLGDSRKHF
TRBV4-2	-	TRBJ2-7	-	TGTGCCAGCAGCCGACAAGGGGTAAGCTCCTACGAGCAGTACTTC	CASSRQGVSSYEQYF
TRBV6-4	-	TRBJ2-1	-	TGTGCCAGCAGTGACGGAGCGGCACCCAACAATGAGCAGTTCTTC	CASSDGAAPNNEQFF
TRBV6-5	-	TRBJ1-1	TRBD1	TGTGCCAGCAGCCCCGGGACAGGGTACACTGAAGCTTTCTTT	CASSPGTGYTEAFF
TRBV7-9	-	TRBJ2-3	-	TGTGCCAGCAGCCGTGCAGATACGCAGTATTTT	CASSRADTQYF
TRBV9	-	TRBJ2-7	-	TGTGCCAGCAGCGACGGGACTGGCTCCTACGAGCAGTACTTC	CASSDGTGSYEQYF
TRBV7-9	-	TRBJ1-1	TRBD1	TGTGCCAGCAGCCGGAACAGGGGCGAAGGAACTGAAGCTTTCTTT	CASSRNRGEGTEAFF
TRBV5-4	-	TRBJ2-1	TRBD1	TGTGCCAGCAGCTTGGGACAGGGCACCTCAAAGCAGTTCTTC	CASSLGQGTSKQFF
TRBV20-1	-	TRBJ2-1	-	TGCAGTGCTAGTCTCTACAATGAGCAGTTCTTC	CSASLYNEQFF
TRBV18	-	TRBJ1-4	TRBD1	TGTGCCAGCTCACCCCGTGGACAGGGGCCTGCAACTAATGAAAAACTGTTTTTT	CASSPRGQGPATNEKLFF
TRBV7-3	-	TRBJ2-3	-	TGTGCCAGCAGCTTAACCCCGGGATACACAGATACGCAGTATTTT	CASSLTPGYTDTQYF
TRBV29-1	-	TRBJ2-5	-	TGCAGCGTTGAAGACCCAGGTTCTCGAGAGACCCAGTACTTC	CSVEDPGSRETQYF
TRBV30	-	TRBJ2-7	-	TGTGCCTGGAGTGTAGGGGGCTACGAGCAGTACTTC	CAWSVGGYEQYF
TRBV27	once	TRBJ2-3	-	TGTGCCAGCAGTTTATTCGGCGGGACAGCAGATACGCAGTATTTT	CASSLFGGTADTQYF
TRBV5-4	-	TRBJ1-1	TRBD1	TGTGCCAGCAGCCACACTCCGGGACAGGGGACTGAAGCTTTCTTT	CASSHTPGQGTEAFF
TRBV11-2	-	TRBJ1-1	-	TGTGCCAGCAGCTTATTTTCCAGAGCTTTCTTT	CASSLFSRAFF
TRBV7-9	-	TRBJ2-7	-	TGTGCCAGCAGCATCCAAGGGGACTACGAGCAGTACTTC	CASSIQGDYEQYF
TRBV18	-	TRBJ1-4	-	TGTGCCAGCTCACCAGAACAGGGCGGTGAAAAACTGTTTTTT	CASSPEQGGEKLFF
TRBV7-2	-	TRBJ2-7	TRBD2	TGTGCCAGCAGGACCCCACTAGCGGCAACCTACGAGCAGTACTTC	CASRTPLAATYEQYF
TRBV14	-	TRBJ1-1	-	TGTGCCAGCAGCCTCCGGGACTACGAAGCTTTCTTT	CASSLRDYEAFF
TRBV28	-	TRBJ2-4	TRBD2	TGTGCCAGCACAGCGGGGAACAAAAACATTCAGTACTTC	CASTAGNKNIQYF
TRBV28	-	TRBJ1-2	-	TGTGCCAGCGGATCGGGAGGGGCGGGGGGAATCTATGGCTACACCTTC	CASGSGGAGGIYGYTF
TRBV10-1	-	TRBJ2-7	TRBD1	TGCGCCAGCAGTTTCGGACAGGGGATCCACGAGCAGTACTTC	CASSFGQGIHEQYF
TRBV2	-	TRBJ2-7	TRBD1	TGTGCCAGCAGTCGTTTCCCGGGACAGAGATACGAGCAGTACTTC	CASSRFPGQRYEQYF
TRBV19	-	TRBJ1-5	TRBD1	TGTGCCAGTAGTAGGCAGGGGGGACAGCCCCAGCATTTT	CASSRQGGQPQHF
TRBV7-3	-	TRBJ1-6	-	TGTGCCAGCAGCTTCGATGCGGATTCACCCCTCCACTTT	CASSFDADSPLHF
TRBV5-5	-	TRBJ2-1	-	TGTGCCAGCAGCCTCGGCCCTGGACTACACAATGAGCAGTTCTTC	CASSLGPGLHNEQFF
TRBV7-2	-	TRBJ1-1	-	TGTGCCAGCAGCCGGACAGCGATCATGAACACTGAAGCTTTCTTT	CASSRTAIMNTEAFF
TRBV6-1	-	TRBJ2-3	TRBD2	TGTGCCAGCAGGGCGGGGGGGAGCACAGATACGCAGTATTTT	CASRAGGSTDTQYF
TRBV5-4	-	TRBJ1-1	-	TGTGCCAGCAGCCAGGCGACTGAAGCTTTCTTT	CASSQATEAFF
TRBV19	few	TRBJ1-1	-	TGTGCCAGTAGTATGAGTCGGGGGGGGTATACTGAAGCTTTCTTT	CASSMSRGGYTEAFF